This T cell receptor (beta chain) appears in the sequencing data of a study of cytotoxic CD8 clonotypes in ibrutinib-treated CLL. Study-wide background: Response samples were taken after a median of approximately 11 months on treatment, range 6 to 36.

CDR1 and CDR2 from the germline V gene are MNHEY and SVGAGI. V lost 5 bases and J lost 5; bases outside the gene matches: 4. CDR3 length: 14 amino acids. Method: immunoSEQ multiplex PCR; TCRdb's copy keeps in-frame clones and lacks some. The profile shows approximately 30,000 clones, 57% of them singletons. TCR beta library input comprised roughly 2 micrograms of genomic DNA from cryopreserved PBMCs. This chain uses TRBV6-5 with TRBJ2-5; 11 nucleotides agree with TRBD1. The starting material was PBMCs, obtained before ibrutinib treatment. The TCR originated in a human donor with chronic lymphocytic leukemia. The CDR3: CASSLGTGGETQYF. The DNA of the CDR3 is TGTGCCAGCAGTCTTGGGACAGGGGGGGAGACCCAGTACTTC.